The 31 T cell receptor beta chains reported below all come from one sample, sequenced in a study of blood T cell repertoires in COVID-19. The repertoire was sequenced with immunoSEQ multiplex PCR; TCRdb's copy has only in-frame clones and lacks some. The sample has about 88,000 clones; about 83% are singletons. Source material: peripheral blood. The receptor set was obtained from a woman aged 70-85 years with acute or convalescent COVID-19.

The chain employs TRBV7-2 and TRBJ2-2, with 15 bases fitting TRBD2. The CDR3 is 16 amino acids. The V segment lost 5 bases and the J segment 7 bases; nucleotides outside the gene matches: 5. Germline CDR1 SGHTA, CDR2 FQGNSA. Written as DNA, the CDR3 is TGTGCCAGCAGCCCCGGACTAGCGGGAGGGAGCGGGGAGCTGTTTTTT. This sequence encodes CASSPGLAGGSGELFF.

The chain has TRBV30 and TRBJ2-7; D is possibly TRBD2 (7 bases). The CDR3 has 15 amino acids. V gave up 0 bases and J gave up 0 bases, with 12 bases separating them. Germline CDR1 is GTSNPN and CDR2 is SVGIG (reference sequence). The CDR3 region is CAWSVGGRASYEQYV. As DNA, the CDR3 is TGTGCCTGGAGTGTAGGGGGGAGGGCCTCCTACGAGCAGTACGTC.

For the CDR3, the DNA is TGTGCCAGCACCAACTACAGGGTGGGGACAGATACGCAGTATTTT. As protein: CASTNYRVGTDTQYF. The chain has TRBV7-2 and TRBJ2-3, with D possibly TRBD1 on 6 matching bases. CDR1 is SGHTA and CDR2 is FQGNSA in the germline V gene. This CDR3 has 15 residues. V was shortened by 7 bases and J by 3 bases, with 17 bases between the two germline ends.

The rearrangement joins TRBV4-1 to TRBJ2-1; TRBD2 is a possible D gene (7 bases). Trimming shortened V by 4 bases and J by 7 bases, and 20 bases separated the two germline ends. CDR3 length equals 16 residues. CDR1 is MGHRA, CDR2 YSYEKL, per germline. CDR3 coding DNA: TGCGCCAGCAGCCCTACGGACAGCGGGGTTCGTAATGAGCAGTTCTTC. This translates into CASSPTDSGVRNEQFF.

This clone appeared a few times. This rearrangement joins TRBV10-1 to TRBJ2-3; 9 nucleotides align to TRBD1. The CDR3 is made up of 15 amino acids. V lost 7 bases to trimming and J lost 2 bases; unmatched junction nucleotides: 7. Germline CDR1 is WNHNN and CDR2 is SYGVQD (reference sequence). This chain's CDR3 is CASTPRTGATDTQYF. CDR3 DNA sequence: TGCGCCAGCACGCCAAGGACAGGGGCCACAGATACGCAGTATTTT.

The V call is TRBV11-2, the J call TRBJ1-2; no clear D gene. The V gene's germline CDR1 is SGHAT and CDR2 FQNNGV. V lost 3 bases, J lost 6 bases, and 11 bases lay in between. The CDR3 spans 13 residues. The CDR3 DNA reads TGTGCCAGCAGCTTCGCACAGTTCGATGGCTACACCTTC. This codes for CASSFAQFDGYTF.

The chain links TRBV2 to TRBJ1-1; no definite D call. The length of the CDR3 is 13 residues. CDR1 is SNHLY and CDR2 is FYNNEI in the germline V gene. Between the trimmed V and J ends, which lost 4 bases and 2 bases, there was a span of 8 bases. The CDR3 bases are TGTGCCAGCAGTGTGAACACCAACACTGAAGCTTTCTTT. Amino acids: CASSVNTNTEAFF.

The chain employs TRBV3-1 (or the pseudogene TRBV3-2) and TRBJ1-6; D may be TRBD1 (5 bases). V was pared by 3 bases and J by 7 bases, with 13 bases between. Germline values: CDR1 LGHDT, CDR2 YNNKEL (reference sequence). This CDR3 contains 15 residues. The CDR3 coding sequence is TGTGCCAGCAGCCAGGGTGAGACAGCAAATTCACCCCTCCACTTT. This sequence encodes CASSQGETANSPLHF.

This chain joins TRBV5-1 and TRBJ2-1; D is possibly TRBD2 (6 bases). The CDR3 spans 14 residues. Trimming took 0 bases from V and 6 from J, leaving 10 bases between them. The germline V gene has CDR1 SGHRS and CDR2 YFSETQ. In nucleotides, the CDR3 is TGCGCCAGCAGCTTGGGACTAGGGCTCAATGAGCAGTTCTTC. Encoded protein: CASSLGLGLNEQFF. Looking up the rest from reference TRBV5-1 and TRBJ2-1 gives the full variable domain: KAGVTQTPRYLIKTRGQQVTLSCSPISGHRSVSWYQQTPGQGLQFLFEYFSETQRNKGNFPGRFSGRQFSNSRSEMNVSTLELGDSALYLCASSLGLGLNEQFFGPGTRLTVL.

The chain is built from TRBV11-2 and TRBJ1-4, with TRBD1 as a possible D gene (5 bases). The germline gives CDR1 SGHAT, CDR2 FQNNGV. Trimming took off 2 bases at V and 7 bases at J, with 14 bases between the two ends. The CDR3 spans 15 residues. CDR3 DNA: TGTGCCAGCAGCTTAATGGGTCAGGGAAGTGAAAAACTGTTTTTT. This encodes CASSLMGQGSEKLFF.

The rearrangement joins TRBV19 to TRBJ2-3; TRBD2 matches 13 bases. With 6 bases clipped from V and 2 bases from J, the junction kept 2 bases outside the gene matches. This CDR3 is built from 15 residues. From germline, CDR1 is LNHDA and CDR2 SQIVND (reference sequence). DNA of the CDR3: TGTGCCAGTAGGACTAGCGGGAGGTTCACAGATACGCAGTATTTT. This gives the protein CASRTSGRFTDTQYF.

In its sample, this clone was seen a few times. The chain couples TRBV29-1 to TRBJ2-1; TRBD2 matches at 8 bases. CDR3 length equals 16 residues. V trimming: 8 bases; J trimming: 4 bases; junction bases outside the gene matches: 16. CDR1 and CDR2 (germline): SQVTM, ANQGSEA. The CDR3 reads CSSAGGTSGDYNEQFF. CDR3 coding DNA: TGCAGCTCGGCCGGGGGTACTAGCGGAGATTACAATGAGCAGTTCTTC.

J is TRBJ1-3 and V is TRBV30, with D unclear. The CDR3 contains 14 residues. The germline gives CDR1 GTSNPN, CDR2 SVGIG (reference sequence). Trimming cost V 5 bases and J 0 bases, with 11 bases left between them. The CDR3 loop is CAWARLLSGNTIYF. The CDR3 nucleotides read TGTGCCTGGGCGAGACTGCTCTCTGGAAACACCATATATTTT.

V is TRBV19 and J is TRBJ2-3; 7 bases match TRBD2. The V gene's germline CDR1 is LNHDA and CDR2 SQIVND (reference sequence). J gave up 2 bases and V 3 bases, and 5 bases lay outside the gene matches. The CDR3 is 15 amino acids. As DNA, the CDR3 is TGTGCCAGTAGTATCTTCGCGGGAGACACAGATACGCAGTATTTT. The encoded protein is CASSIFAGDTDTQYF.

The chain links TRBV9 to TRBJ2-3, with a tentative D call TRBD1 (7 bases). This CDR3 has 15 residues. Germline V lookup: CDR1 SGDLS, CDR2 YYNGEE. V was clipped by 3 bases and J by 2 bases, with 13 bases between them. Here the CDR3 reads CASSAGGLFTDTQYF. The CDR3 DNA reads TGTGCCAGCAGCGCAGGGGGACTTTTCACAGATACGCAGTATTTT. Filled out from reference TRBV9 and TRBJ2-3, the complete variable domain reads DSGVTQTPKHLITATGQRVTLRCSPRSGDLSVYWYQQSLDQGLQFLIQYYNGEERAKGNILERFSAQQFPDLHSELNLSSLELGDSALYFCASSAGGLFTDTQYFGPGTRLTVL.

This chain uses TRBV6-2 or TRBV6-3 with TRBJ2-2, with D perhaps matching TRBD2 (5 bases). V lost 0 bases to trimming and J lost 1 base, with 21 bases between them. The CDR3 is 20 amino acids. From germline, CDR1 is MNHEY and CDR2 SVGEGT. CDR3 protein: CASSYSFLSLRGRNTGELFF. DNA for the CDR3: TGTGCCAGCAGTTACTCGTTTTTATCTCTAAGAGGGCGGAACACCGGGGAGCTGTTTTTT.

CDR3 in DNA: TGTGCCAGCAAGACAGCAGCTGAAGCTTTCTTT. Amino acids: CASKTAAEAFF. The chain employs TRBV12-3 or TRBV12-4 and TRBJ1-1, with D tentatively TRBD1 (5 bases). The CDR3 totals 11 residues. Trimming stripped 7 bases from V and 6 bases from J, with 9 bases between.

This clone occurred a few times. The V gene is TRBV7-8, the J gene TRBJ2-7; D not certain. The germline CDR1 and CDR2 sequences are SGHVS and FQNEAQ. This CDR3 contains 13 residues. V was shortened by 1 base and J by 2 bases, with 6 bases between the two germline ends. CDR3 residues: CASSLGSAYEQYV. Here the CDR3 DNA reads TGTGCCAGCAGCTTAGGGAGTGCCTACGAGCAGTACGTC.

The chain uses TRBV5-1 and TRBJ2-1, with D tentatively TRBD2 (6 bases). Germline CDR1 and CDR2: SGHRS and YFSETQ. The CDR3 has 14 residues. V gave up 0 bases and J gave up 6 bases, with 10 bases separating them. The CDR3 nucleotides read TGCGCCAGCAGCTTGGTCGGTAGCGGCAATGAGCAGTTCTTC. Its translation is CASSLVGSGNEQFF.

The chain has TRBV15 and TRBJ1-4; 7 bases line up with TRBD1. V lost 1 base to trimming and J lost 0 bases; unmatched junction nucleotides: 2. Germline V lookup: CDR1 LNHNV, CDR2 YYDKDF (reference sequence). The CDR3 extends over 16 amino acids. This CDR3 is CATSRGDRTTNEKLFF. The DNA of the CDR3 is TGTGCCACCAGCAGAGGGGACAGAACAACTAATGAAAAACTGTTTTTT.

The V and J genes are TRBV19 and TRBJ2-7; D is possibly TRBD2 (5 bases). V was trimmed by 4 bases and J by 1 base, leaving 11 bases between them. Germline V gives CDR1 LNHDA, CDR2 SQIVND (reference sequence). The CDR3 is 14 amino acids. CDR3 nucleotide sequence: TGTGCCAGTAGTACCGGACTGGGTTCCTACGAGCAGTACGTC. Protein product: CASSTGLGSYEQYV.

The chain joins TRBV7-8 to TRBJ1-1, with TRBD1 identical over 7 bases. V lost 5 bases, J lost 5 bases, and 8 bases stayed unmatched. Germline CDR1 SGHVS, CDR2 FQNEAQ. This CDR3 has 14 amino acids. The CDR3 spells CASSTWTGGTEAFF. CDR3 nucleotides: TGTGCCAGCAGCACATGGACAGGTGGGACTGAAGCTTTCTTT. Using reference TRBV7-8 and TRBJ1-1 for the parts outside the CDR3, the full variable domain is GAGVSQSPRYKVAKRGQDVALRCDPISGHVSLFWYQQALGQGPEFLTYFQNEAQLDKSGLPSDRFFAERPEGSVSTLKIQRTQQEDSAVYLCASSTWTGGTEAFFGQGTRLTVV.

The V and J genes are TRBV3-1 (or the pseudogene TRBV3-2) and TRBJ2-7; D gene unclear. CDR1 is LGHDT, CDR2 YNNKEL, per germline (reference sequence). V lost 0 bases to trimming and J lost 2 bases, with 8 bases between them. The CDR3 has 14 residues. The CDR3 DNA follows: TGTGCCAGCAGCCAAGACCCGGGTCCCTACGAGCAGTACGTC. Encoded protein: CASSQDPGPYEQYV.

The rearrangement joins TRBV7-9 to TRBJ1-1, with 8 positions matching TRBD1. CDR3 size: 12 residues. Germline CDR1 and CDR2: SEHNR and FQNEAQ (reference sequence). J was trimmed by 5 bases and V by 9 bases; bases with no gene match: 5. The CDR3 DNA sequence: TGTGCCAGTAGCAGGGGGCAGACTGAAGCTTTCTTT. Its protein product is CASSRGQTEAFF.

The chain uses TRBV7-2 and TRBJ2-1; maybe TRBD2 (6 bases). V was shortened by 5 bases and J by 5 bases, with 19 bases between the two germline ends. This CDR3 is built from 16 residues. Germline V gives CDR1 SGHTA, CDR2 FQGNSA. For the CDR3, the DNA is TGTGCCAGCAGCCCCCTCCGAGGGCGGGGCGACAATGAGCAGTTCTTC. Protein sequence: CASSPLRGRGDNEQFF.

V and J are TRBV5-4 and TRBJ2-3; TRBD1 matches 8 bases. V shed 3 bases and J 2 bases; nucleotides not matched to a gene: 14. Germline V gives CDR1 SGHNT, CDR2 YYREEE (reference sequence). The CDR3 is 18 residues long. CDR3 bases: TGTGCCAGCAGCTCCTTCCGGGACAGGTGGACTGACACAGATACGCAGTATTTT. It specifies CASSSFRDRWTDTDTQYF.

The rearrangement uses TRBV5-1 and TRBJ1-4, with D tentatively TRBD1 (5 bases). CDR1 SGHRS and CDR2 YFSETQ come from the germline V gene. The CDR3 consists of 15 residues. V was clipped by 4 bases and J by 6 bases, with 16 bases between them. In nucleotides, the CDR3 is TGCGCCAGCAGCCTAGGGAGGGGCCTTGATGAAAAACTGTTTTTT. It translates to CASSLGRGLDEKLFF.

The chain links TRBV29-1 to TRBJ1-2; D may be TRBD1 (6 bases). This CDR3 contains 14 residues. Germline CDR1 is SQVTM and CDR2 is ANQGSEA. The V end lost 0 bases, the J end lost 8 bases, and 16 bases lay between the germline ends. CDR3 amino acids: CSVEEARGEGGYTF. In DNA form, the CDR3 reads TGCAGCGTTGAAGAGGCCAGGGGAGAAGGAGGCTACACCTTC.

The genes are TRBV19 and TRBJ2-6; D ambiguous. Germline V gene lookup returns CDR1 LNHDA and CDR2 SQIVND (reference sequence). The CDR3 loop spans 15 amino acids. V was pared by 4 bases and J by 2 bases, with 9 bases between. The CDR3 loop reads CASSSALTGANVLTF. Here the CDR3 DNA reads TGTGCCAGTAGTAGCGCACTAACTGGGGCCAACGTCCTGACTTTC.

The chain employs TRBV7-9 and TRBJ2-3, with 9 bases lining up with TRBD2. Per germline, CDR1 SEHNR and CDR2 FQNEAQ (reference sequence). The length of the CDR3 is 14 residues. With V trimmed by 11 bases and J by 2 bases, 8 bases remained unmatched. DNA for the CDR3: TGTGCCGCCGCGACTAGCGGAAACACAGATACGCAGTATTTT. It translates to CAAATSGNTDTQYF.

This clone came up once. V and J are TRBV19 and TRBJ2-5; D is unresolved. CDR1 and CDR2 (germline): LNHDA, SQIVND (reference sequence). V was trimmed by 1 base and J by 4 bases, leaving 10 bases between them. The CDR3 has 14 amino acids. The CDR3 here is CASSIVGSAETQYF. The CDR3 region has the DNA TGTGCCAGTAGTATAGTTGGCAGTGCAGAGACCCAGTACTTC.